Each of the 15 T cell receptor beta chains below was sequenced from the same sample in a study of CXCR3-negative and CXCR3-positive naive CD8 T cells. UMI-labeled TRB cDNA libraries were prepared by 5' RACE. TCRdb reprocessed the 5' RACE reads and stores each CDR3 protein as one record, lacking DNA. In total, the table holds approximately 66,000 distinct CDR3 sequences. The sample taken for sequencing was naive CXCR3- CD8+ T cells from blood. As to subset: CD45RO-CCR7+CD27+CD95- naive CD8+ T cells lacking CXCR3 (TNR3-). Source of these receptors: a human donor in good health. Some clones in this sample may be carry-over from other donors' samples.

The rearrangement joins TRBV28 to TRBJ1-3. This CDR3 comprises 13 residues. Germline V CDR1 and CDR2: MDHEN, SYDVKM. The CDR3 sequence is CASSWVSGNTIYF.

The CDR3 here is CASSFSGTVSNQPQHF. The chain combines TRBV28 with TRBJ1-5. Germline V gene data show CDR1 as MDHEN and CDR2 as SYDVKM. The CDR3 runs to 16 residues.

V and J are TRBV5-8 and TRBJ2-2. The CDR3 has 12 residues. Germline assignment: CDR1 SGHTS and CDR2 YDEGEE. CDR3 sequence: CASSLAAGELFF.

The rearrangement uses TRBV7-9 and TRBJ2-3; the D gene TCRdb calls, TRBD1, cannot be checked with no DNA. Per the germline V gene, CDR1 is SEHNR and CDR2 is FQNEAQ (reference sequence). This CDR3 comprises 14 residues. CDR3 in amino acids: CAGRSQGGTDTQYF.

The rearrangement links TRBV6-5 to TRBJ2-7; as DNA is missing, the TRBD2 call by TCRdb cannot be tested. CDR3 length: 12 amino acids. Germline V gene lookup returns CDR1 MNHEY and CDR2 SVGAGI. The CDR3 loop is CASRTSVDEQYF.

This chain connects TRBV15 to TRBJ2-7. Germline CDR1 is LNHNV and CDR2 is YYDKDF (reference sequence). The CDR3 is 15 amino acids. CDR3 loop: CATSREVGGLYEQYF.

The chain employs TRBV7-9 and TRBJ1-1; TCRdb's D call, TRBD1, is unchecked because there is no DNA. Germline V gives CDR1 SEHNR, CDR2 FQNEAQ (reference sequence). This CDR3 comprises 12 residues. This CDR3 is CATRRGGTEAFF.

J is TRBJ2-7 and V is TRBV29-1; TCRdb proposes TRBD1, but this gene call is untestable without DNA. Germline V gene sequence: CDR1 SQVTM, CDR2 ANQGSEA. The CDR3 is 13 residues long. The CDR3 is CSVMTGNVDEQYF.

The V gene is TRBV15, the J gene TRBJ2-7; the D call from TCRdb, TRBD2, cannot be confirmed without DNA. Looked up from germline, CDR1 is LNHNV and CDR2 is YYDKDF (reference sequence). This CDR3 has 17 residues. The CDR3 reads CATSRGSSRTLSYEQYF.

This rearrangement joins TRBV15 to TRBJ1-5; TCRdb names TRBD1, which stays unverified in the absence of DNA. This CDR3 region has 18 residues. Germline CDR1 LNHNV, CDR2 YYDKDF (reference sequence). The CDR3 sequence: CAASSPEAGTGTNQPQHF. The full variable domain, in which reference TRBV15 and TRBJ1-5 provide the parts outside the CDR3, is DAMVIQNPRYQVTQFGKPVTLSCSQTLNHNVMYWYQQKSSQAPKLLFHYYDKDFNNEADTPDNFQSRRPNTSFCFLDIRSPGLGDTAMYLCAASSPEAGTGTNQPQHFGDGTRLSIL.

The rearrangement joins TRBV21-1 to TRBJ2-3; the D call of TRBD2 rests on TCRdb alone, since no DNA is present to check it. TRBV21-1 is classified as a pseudogene. The CDR3 has 19 amino acids. CDR3 protein: CASRTTLAGGTSSTDTQYF.

V is TRBV20-1 and J is TRBJ2-1. The CDR3 sequence is 15 residues long. The germline V gene has CDR1 DFQATT and CDR2 SNEGSKA (reference sequence). CDR3 sequence reads: CSARDPSGFNNEQFF.

This chain links TRBV6-5 with TRBJ2-7; TCRdb designates TRBD1, a call that cannot be tested without DNA. The germline V gene has CDR1 MNHEY and CDR2 SVGAGI. The CDR3 covers 15 residues. This CDR3 reads CASQVGTGLSYEQYF.

This rearrangement joins TRBV5-1 to TRBJ2-2; TCRdb reports TRBD1, a call that lacks DNA to check it against. CDR1 and CDR2 (germline): SGHRS, YFSETQ. CDR3 length: 15 amino acids. CDR3 sequence reads: CASSEQGVRTGELFF.

This sequence joins TRBV7-9 and TRBJ1-1; TCRdb outputs TRBD1, but without DNA this stays unchecked. The CDR3 totals 14 residues. Germline assignment: CDR1 SEHNR and CDR2 FQNEAQ (reference sequence). CDR3 residues: CASSPLGHRDEAFF.